The 29 T cell receptor beta chains presented below share a single source sample, sequenced in a study of post-analysis software for immune sequencing data. Built from TCR beta cDNA, the libraries had unique molecular identifiers in them. TCRdb reanalysed the PCR reads using MiXCR and keeps one entry per CDR3 protein. The table has roughly 800,000 distinct CDR3 sequences, around 53% seen once. The study's findings and limits: In patients, five TRBV segments were more frequent than in controls, with TRBV5-6, TRBV5-1 and TRBV20-1 among them.

For these TCRs, the target antigens are not known. What was sequenced was blood. The receptors were gathered from a girl aged 5-17 years with multiple sclerosis.

The V and J genes are TRBV7-8 and TRBJ2-1, with 8 bases lining up with TRBD2. Germline CDR1 reads SGHVS; CDR2 reads FQNEAQ. The CDR3 sequence is 15 residues long. The J segment lost 8 bases and the V segment lost 5 bases, leaving 11 bases of the junction unmatched. In DNA, the CDR3 is TGTGCCAGCAGCAAGGGTGGCGGGGGGCGGTATGAGCAGTTCTTC. Amino acid sequence: CASSKGGGGRYEQFF.

Here the CDR3 DNA reads TGTGCCAGCAGTTTTCGAGGGGACGACGAGCAGTACTTC. Its protein product is CASSFRGDDEQYF. The rearrangement links TRBV12-3 or TRBV12-4 to TRBJ2-7; D is possibly TRBD1 or TRBD2 (5 bases each). V was trimmed by 3 bases and J by 5 bases, leaving 11 bases between them. This CDR3 contains 13 residues.

The chain combines TRBV7-2 with TRBJ2-3; a possible D gene is TRBD2 (6 bases). V lost 5 bases and J lost 14, with 23 bases in between. The CDR3 is 14 residues long. CDR1 and CDR2 (germline): SGHTA, FQGNSA. CDR3 sequence (DNA): TGTGCCAGCAGCCCATTCCGGGACTTCGGACGCTCGTATTTT. Its translation is CASSPFRDFGRSYF.

V and J are TRBV12-5 and TRBJ1-2; 8 nucleotides line up with TRBD1. J gave up 2 bases and V 8 bases, and 7 bases lay outside the gene matches. Germline loops: CDR1 LGHNT, CDR2 FRNRAP. This CDR3 has 14 residues. CDR3 loop: CASCGTGLNYGYTF. The CDR3 DNA follows: TGTGCTAGTTGCGGGACAGGCTTAAACTATGGCTACACCTTC. Full variable domain (rest looked up from reference TRBV12-5 and TRBJ1-2): DARVTQTPRHKVTEMGQEVTMRCQPILGHNTVFWYRQTMMQGLELLAYFRNRAPLDDSGMPKDRFSAEMPDATLATLKIQPSEPRDSAVYFCASCGTGLNYGYTFGSGTRLTVV.

The rearrangement uses TRBV20-1 and TRBJ1-2; a weak D match, TRBD1 (6 bases). V lost 2 bases to trimming and J lost 2 bases, with 24 bases between them. The CDR3 runs 18 residues. The germline CDR1 and CDR2 sequences are DFQATT and SNEGSKA (reference sequence). CDR3 DNA: TGCAGTGCTAGACAACCTCAGGGGACGCGGGCCGGGAACTATGGCTACACCTTC. The encoded protein is CSARQPQGTRAGNYGYTF.

This clonotype was observed a handful of times. V usage is TRBV20-1 and J usage is TRBJ2-5; maybe TRBD2 (5 bases). V was shortened by 0 bases and J by 3 bases, with 11 bases between the two germline ends. Germline V gives CDR1 DFQATT, CDR2 SNEGSKA (reference sequence). This CDR3 has 14 amino acids. The CDR3 reads CSARDVRGKETQYF. As DNA, the CDR3 is TGCAGTGCTAGAGATGTACGGGGTAAAGAGACCCAGTACTTC.

This chain links TRBV29-1 with TRBJ2-1; weak D call: TRBD2 (6 bases). This CDR3 has 14 residues. Trimming shortened V by 5 bases and J by 4 bases, and 15 bases separated the two germline ends. Germline values: CDR1 SQVTM, CDR2 ANQGSEA. The CDR3 sequence: CSVPRREFYNEQFF. DNA of the CDR3: TGCAGCGTTCCCCGGAGGGAGTTTTACAATGAGCAGTTCTTC.

This clonotype was detected only a few times. The CDR3 sequence: CASSRGLAGYEQYF. Written as DNA, the CDR3 is TGTGCCAGCAGCCGGGGACTAGCGGGATATGAGCAGTACTTC. This rearrangement joins TRBV12-3 or TRBV12-4 to TRBJ2-7; 13 bases line up with TRBD2. J gave up 7 bases and V 6 bases, and 6 bases lay outside the gene matches. The CDR3 length is 14 residues.

This clonotype has just one count. The junction departs from germline at one end; a sequencing error may be responsible. As DNA, the CDR3 is TGCGCCAGCAGCTTGATTGCAGGATCGGGTTATGGCTACACCTTT. This sequence encodes CASSLIAGSGYGYTF. The chain recombines TRBV5-1 with TRBJ1-2; no clear D. The CDR3 consists of 15 residues. Germline CDR1 reads SGHRS; CDR2 reads YFSETQ.

The chain joins TRBV3-1 to TRBJ2-5; D remains unclear. The CDR3 covers 14 residues. Germline V CDR1 and CDR2: LGHDT, YNNKEL (reference sequence). V was shortened by 7 bases and J by 0 bases, with 12 bases between the two germline ends. The CDR3 DNA reads TGTGCCAGCACCCAGATAGGGTACCAAGAGACCCAGTACTTC. Its translation: CASTQIGYQETQYF.

The chain links TRBV28 to TRBJ1-5; 11 nucleotides match TRBD1. Losses at the gene ends were 5 bases for V and 2 bases for J; bases not matched to a gene: 8. This CDR3 has 17 residues. CDR1 and CDR2 from the germline V gene are MDHEN and SYDVKM. CDR3 in amino acids: CASSPRTGGVGNQPQHF. The CDR3 DNA is TGTGCCAGCAGTCCCCGGACAGGGGGCGTTGGCAATCAGCCCCAGCATTTT.

This clonotype was found a few times. J is TRBJ2-2 and V is TRBV5-1, with a weak D call TRBD2 (5 bases). CDR1 SGHRS and CDR2 YFSETQ come from the germline V gene. This CDR3 is 16 amino acids long. V lost 2 bases and J lost 8, with 19 bases in between. The DNA for the CDR3 is TGCGCCAGCAGCTTAGCAGCGGCTCGTTCCTTGGGGGAGCTGTTTTTT. The encoded protein is CASSLAAARSLGELFF.

The chain links TRBV5-6 to TRBJ2-3, with 8 bases identical to TRBD1. The CDR3 spans 15 residues. Germline CDR1 SGHDT, CDR2 YYEEEE. Trimming cost V 5 bases and J 3 bases; bases outside gene matches: 8. The CDR3 region is CASSPWTGLTDTQYF. CDR3 bases: TGTGCCAGCAGTCCTTGGACAGGGTTGACAGATACGCAGTATTTT.

J is TRBJ1-4 and V is TRBV5-1; the match to TRBD1 covers 9 bases. The CDR3 spans 19 residues. J gave up 0 bases and V 0 bases, and 9 bases lay outside the gene matches. Germline values: CDR1 SGHRS, CDR2 YFSETQ. CDR3 in DNA: TGCGCCAGCAGCTTGGAAGGGACAGGGAGGATTGCAACTAATGAAAAACTGTTTTTT. Amino acid sequence: CASSLEGTGRIATNEKLFF.

In the case of this clonotype: A junction end diverges from the germline sequence, so it may reflect a read error. The chain uses TRBV19 and TRBJ2-5, with a tentative D call TRBD2 (5 bases). The CDR3 is 12 amino acids. CDR1 LNHDA and CDR2 SQIVND come from the germline V gene (reference sequence). The CDR3 loop is CASSIFGETQCF. CDR3 bases: TGTGCCAGTAGTATTTTCGGGGAGACCCAGTGCTTC.

This rearrangement joins TRBV27 to TRBJ1-1; D unclear. In germline, CDR1 is MNHEY, CDR2 SMNVEV (reference sequence). V was cut by 7 bases and J by 1 base, with 7 bases left in between. The CDR3 runs to 12 residues. Here the CDR3 reads CASMEGNTEAFF. In DNA, the CDR3 is TGTGCCAGCATGGAGGGGAACACTGAAGCTTTCTTT.

This chain links TRBV7-3 with TRBJ2-7; D possibly corresponds to TRBD2 (6 bases). Trimming took 1 base from V and 5 from J, leaving 9 bases between them. Germline V gives CDR1 SGHTA, CDR2 FQGTGA. The CDR3 contains 13 residues. The CDR3 loop reads CASSLMGGHEQYF. The CDR3 DNA sequence: TGTGCCAGCAGCTTAATGGGGGGACACGAGCAGTACTTC.

The chain has TRBV29-1 and TRBJ2-7; D gene uncertain. The CDR3 is 12 amino acids. Germline CDR1 reads SQVTM; CDR2 reads ANQGSEA. The V end lost 4 bases, the J end lost 0 bases, and 7 bases lay between the germline ends. In nucleotides, the CDR3 is TGCAGCGTTGGTGAGCCCTCCTACGAGCAGTACTTC. It is translated as CSVGEPSYEQYF.

In this sample, this clonotype turned up a few times. The chain is built from TRBV5-5 and TRBJ2-7; 10 bases agree with TRBD2. The germline CDR1 and CDR2 sequences are SGHKS and YYEKEE (reference sequence). The CDR3 totals 17 residues. J gave up 2 bases and V 0 bases, and 8 bases lay outside the gene matches. The CDR3, as DNA: TGTGCCAGCAGCTTGGAGCTAGCGGGAGCCCCACCCTACGAGCAGTACTTC. It is translated as CASSLELAGAPPYEQYF.

The chain employs TRBV29-1 and TRBJ1-2, with D unclear. The CDR3 contains 12 residues. V shed 5 bases and J shed 5 bases, with 12 bases lying between them. CDR1 is SQVTM and CDR2 is ANQGSEA in the germline V gene. CDR3 loop: CSVWGGWYGYTF. The CDR3 DNA is TGCAGCGTTTGGGGTGGGTGGTATGGCTACACCTTC.

The chain employs TRBV5-4 and TRBJ2-7, with 7 positions matching TRBD1. Germline CDR1 and CDR2: SGHNT and YYREEE (reference sequence). This CDR3 has 15 residues. J was trimmed by 3 bases and V by 0 bases; bases with no gene match: 6. For the CDR3, the DNA is TGTGCCAGCAGCTTGGACAGGGGACGCCTCTACGAGCAGTACTTC. Its protein product is CASSLDRGRLYEQYF.

The chain combines TRBV29-1 with TRBJ2-1; D ambiguous. CDR3 size: 13 residues. V was cut by 8 bases and J by 1 base, with 12 bases left in between. Germline V gene data show CDR1 as SQVTM and CDR2 as ANQGSEA. CDR3 bases: TGCAGCTCTGCTGGGCGGTCCTACAATGAGCAGTTCTTC. Translation: CSSAGRSYNEQFF.

The V and J genes are TRBV9 and TRBJ2-1; TRBD2 matches at 13 bases. The junction had 2 bases not matched to a gene; V was cut back by 0 bases and J by 2 bases. The CDR3 has 17 residues. The V gene's germline CDR1 is SGDLS and CDR2 YYNGEE. The CDR3 spells CASSVGTSGGTYNEQFF. As DNA, the CDR3 is TGTGCCAGCAGCGTAGGGACTAGCGGGGGAACCTACAATGAGCAGTTCTTC. Full variable domain (missing parts from reference TRBV9 and TRBJ2-1): DSGVTQTPKHLITATGQRVTLRCSPRSGDLSVYWYQQSLDQGLQFLIQYYNGEERAKGNILERFSAQQFPDLHSELNLSSLELGDSALYFCASSVGTSGGTYNEQFFGPGTRLTVL.

V gene TRBV29-1 combines with J gene TRBJ2-1; TRBD1 agrees at 7 bases. The last part of the DNA fits TRBJ2-7 better; the J call may be wrong. Per the germline V gene, CDR1 is SQVTM and CDR2 is ANQGSEA. The CDR3 contains 13 residues. CDR3 bases: TGCAGCGTTGTGGGCAGGGGGAGACGCGAGCAGTACTTC. Protein: CSVVGRGRREQYF.

This chain links TRBV5-4 with TRBJ2-4; tentatively, D is TRBD2 (5 bases). The germline gives CDR1 SGHNT, CDR2 YYREEE (reference sequence). Deletions cut 5 bases from V and 3 bases from J, with 12 bases between. The CDR3 is made up of 14 amino acids. CDR3 amino acids: CASRDQRDKNIQYF. The CDR3 DNA sequence: TGTGCCAGCAGAGATCAGAGGGACAAAAACATTCAGTACTTC.

V is TRBV29-1 and J is TRBJ2-3; D possibly corresponds to TRBD1 (7 bases). The CDR3 is 17 amino acids. V lost 4 bases and J 5 bases, leaving 25 bases between the germline ends. Per the germline V gene, CDR1 is SQVTM and CDR2 is ANQGSEA. The CDR3 spells CSVASVRTGGVGDTQYF. CDR3 coding DNA: TGCAGCGTTGCGTCTGTGAGGACAGGAGGGGTCGGAGATACGCAGTATTTT.

The V and J genes are TRBV5-1 and TRBJ2-3, with 14 bases lining up with TRBD2. Germline CDR1 is SGHRS and CDR2 is YFSETQ. V lost 4 bases, J lost 7 bases, and 8 bases stayed unmatched. This CDR3 has 16 residues. CDR3 in amino acids: CASSAEGLAGDYTQYF. The CDR3 region has the DNA TGCGCCAGCAGCGCTGAGGGACTAGCGGGAGATTATACGCAGTATTTT.

This clonotype showed up just a few times. A junction end diverges from the germline sequence, so it may reflect a read error. V is TRBV5-1 and J is TRBJ2-5; 7 nucleotides match TRBD1. The CDR3 runs 14 residues. Germline values: CDR1 SGHRS, CDR2 YFSETQ. The CDR3 loop is CASSRWTGEETQYF. The CDR3 bases are TGCGCTAGCAGCAGATGGACAGGTGAAGAGACCCAGTACTTC.

The sample holds a few counts of this clonotype. The V call is TRBV24-1, the J call TRBJ2-3; D gene unclear. Trimming removed 4 bases at V and 5 bases at J, with 12 bases between. The CDR3 loop spans 14 amino acids. Germline CDR1 reads KGHDR; CDR2 reads SFDVKD. The CDR3 sequence: CATSDDPNGDTQYF. As DNA, the CDR3 is TGTGCCACCAGTGACGATCCCAATGGAGATACGCAGTATTTT.